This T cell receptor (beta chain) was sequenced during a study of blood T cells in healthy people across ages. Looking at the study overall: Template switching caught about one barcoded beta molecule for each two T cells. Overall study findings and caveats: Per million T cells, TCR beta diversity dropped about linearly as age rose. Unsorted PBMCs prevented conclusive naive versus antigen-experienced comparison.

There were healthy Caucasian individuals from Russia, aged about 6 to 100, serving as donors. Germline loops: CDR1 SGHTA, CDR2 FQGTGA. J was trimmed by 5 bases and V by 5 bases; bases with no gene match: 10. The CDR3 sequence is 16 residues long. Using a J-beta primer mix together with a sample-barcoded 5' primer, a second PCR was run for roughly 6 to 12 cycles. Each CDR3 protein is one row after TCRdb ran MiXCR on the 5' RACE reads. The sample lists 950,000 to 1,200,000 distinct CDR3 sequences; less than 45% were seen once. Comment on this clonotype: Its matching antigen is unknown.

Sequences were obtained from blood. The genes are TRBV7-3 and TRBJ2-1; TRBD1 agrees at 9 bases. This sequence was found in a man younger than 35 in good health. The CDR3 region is CASSLLGQGINNEQFF. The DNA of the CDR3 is TGTGCCAGCAGCCTCCTAGGACAGGGGATTAACAATGAGCAGTTCTTC.